Listed here is a single T cell receptor (beta chain). This sample is part of a study of blood T cell repertoires in COVID-19. Turning to the study itself: Samples of COVID-19 (acute and convalescent) were obtained from the United States, Italy and Spain. PBMCs, B-cell-depleted T cells, or T cells provided the cDNA or gDNA that made up the material.

Authors' data handling: Nucleated cell counts were estimated from reference gene primer amplification. Profiled with immunoSEQ multiplex PCR; TCRdb holds only in-frame clones, not every one. V and J calls and clone size are those listed in that table; D and trimming were worked out from the DNA. The table shows 65,000 to 80,000 clones, with around 90% occurring only once. The germline gives CDR1 SGHNT, CDR2 YYREEE (reference sequence). The CDR3 runs 16 residues. The V and J ends lost 5 bases and 2 bases, in that order; junction bases with no gene match: 12. This receptor was obtained from a human donor in a cohort sampled during active COVID-19. The V gene is TRBV5-4, the J gene TRBJ2-5; 7 bases align to TRBD1. Sequencing was done on a sample of peripheral blood. The CDR3 coding sequence is TGTGCCAGCAGACCGAACAGGGGTTTGAGACAAGAGACCCAGTACTTC. Its protein product is CASRPNRGLRQETQYF. Full variable domain (outside the CDR3, taken from reference TRBV5-4 and TRBJ2-5): ETGVTQSPTHLIKTRGQQVTLRCSSQSGHNTVSWYQQALGQGPQFIFQYYREEENGRGNFPPRFSGLQFPNYSSELNVNALELDDSALYLCASRPNRGLRQETQYFGPGTRLLVL.